Each of the 29 T cell receptor beta chains below was sequenced from the same sample in a study of OX40 agonist ivuxolimab in advanced cancers. Sequencing was performed with immunoSEQ multiplex PCR; in TCRdb, only in-frame clones are kept and a portion is missing. This repertoire shows tens of thousands of clones, over 75% found once; its top ten account for about 0.99%. Sample: CD4+ or CD8+ T cells sorted from blood, taken in a trial of the OX40 agonist ivuxolimab. These receptors came from an adult with an advanced solid tumor such as melanoma, head and neck, liver or kidney cancer.

This clone appeared once. The V and J genes are TRBV28 and TRBJ1-2, with a weak D call TRBD1 (5 bases). Germline CDR1 and CDR2: MDHEN and SYDVKM. Trimming cost V 3 bases and J 7 bases, with 12 bases left between them. The CDR3 has 13 residues. CDR3 loop: CASSLGPGGGYTF. The CDR3 nucleotides read TGTGCCAGCAGTTTGGGACCTGGGGGTGGCTACACCTTC.

The rearrangement joins TRBV5-4 to TRBJ2-7; D remains ambiguous. Germline V gives CDR1 SGHNT, CDR2 YYREEE (reference sequence). The CDR3 extends over 13 amino acids. Deletions cut 9 bases from V and 4 bases from J, with 17 bases between. CDR3 residues: CATQIRPDYEQYF. In nucleotides, the CDR3 is TGTGCCACCCAAATCAGGCCTGATTACGAGCAGTACTTC.

The chain recombines TRBV19 with TRBJ2-5, with D perhaps TRBD1 or TRBD2 (5 bases each). This CDR3 spans 17 amino acids. The V gene lost 4 bases and the J gene lost 4 bases, with 22 bases spanning the gap. Germline V CDR1 and CDR2: LNHDA, SQIVND (reference sequence). CDR3 nucleotides: TGTGCCAGTAGTAGCCTCGATTGGACACCGGGGAGAGAGACCCAGTACTTC. Its protein is CASSSLDWTPGRETQYF.

The gene calls are TRBV11-2 and TRBJ2-2; TRBD1 matches at 9 bases. This CDR3 is 16 amino acids long. V trimming: 5 bases; J trimming: 5 bases; junction bases outside the gene matches: 9. The germline CDR1 and CDR2 sequences are SGHAT and FQNNGV. The CDR3 sequence: CASSPADRGGTGELFF. The CDR3 region has the DNA TGTGCCAGCAGCCCAGCGGACAGGGGAGGAACCGGGGAGCTGTTTTTT.

The chain carries TRBV6-5 and TRBJ1-2; D possibly corresponds to TRBD1 (5 bases). The V gene's germline CDR1 is MNHEY and CDR2 SVGAGI. The ends were cut back, 6 bases at V and 5 bases at J, with 10 bases in the middle. CDR3 length: 12 residues. As DNA, the CDR3 is TGTGCCAGCAGCCCCGGGGGATATGGCTACACCTTC. Its translation: CASSPGGYGYTF.

The V and J genes are TRBV6-6 and TRBJ2-2; TRBD2 matches at 10 bases. J lost 0 bases, V lost 6 bases, and 4 bases had no gene match. The germline CDR1 and CDR2 sequences are MNHNY and SVGAGI (reference sequence). The CDR3 runs 16 residues. CDR3 sequence: CASSAGTSANTGELFF. CDR3 coding DNA: TGTGCCAGCAGCGCCGGGACTAGCGCGAACACCGGGGAGCTGTTTTTT.

V gene TRBV10-3 combines with J gene TRBJ2-7; 7 bases align to TRBD1. Germline-derived CDR1 and CDR2 are ENHRY and SYGVKD. The CDR3 consists of 13 residues. V lost 8 bases, J lost 0 bases, and 4 bases stayed unmatched. CDR3 bases: TGTGCCATCGATACAGGGGACTCCTACGAGCAGTACTTC. The encoded protein is CAIDTGDSYEQYF.

The chain combines TRBV5-4 with TRBJ2-3; 12 bases match TRBD2. The trim removed 4 bases at V and 2 bases at J, leaving 11 bases unmatched. Germline V lookup: CDR1 SGHNT, CDR2 YYREEE (reference sequence). This CDR3 contains 18 residues. The DNA of the CDR3 is TGTGCCAGCAGCGGAACAGCTAGCGGGAGGGCCTACACAGATACGCAGTATTTT. This codes for CASSGTASGRAYTDTQYF.

The V call is TRBV27, the J call TRBJ2-4; tentatively, D is TRBD2 (5 bases). CDR1 is MNHEY, CDR2 SMNVEV, per germline (reference sequence). Trimming cost V 6 bases and J 1 base, with 10 bases left between them. This CDR3 is built from 14 residues. The CDR3 loop is CASRRPGAKNIQYF. The DNA for the CDR3 is TGTGCCAGCAGGAGGCCGGGGGCCAAAAACATTCAGTACTTC.

The rearrangement uses TRBV7-9 and TRBJ1-5; TRBD1 might be the D (6 bases). CDR3 size: 16 residues. V was trimmed by 5 bases and J by 7 bases, leaving 21 bases between them. Germline V gene data show CDR1 as SEHNR and CDR2 as FQNEAQ (reference sequence). The CDR3 DNA reads TGTGCCAGCAGCCGGGGGGCGGATGCCTCTTTGCAGCCCCAGCATTTT. This encodes CASSRGADASLQPQHF.

As concerns this clone: The sample has other DNA sequences that encode this CDR3 too. The chain is built from TRBV5-1 and TRBJ1-2; D gene unclear. V was pared by 3 bases and J by 8 bases, with 11 bases between. The CDR3 has 12 amino acids. Germline V gives CDR1 SGHRS, CDR2 YFSETQ. The DNA of the CDR3 is TGCGCCAGCAGCTCCCCTGGGTTGGGCTACACCTTC. Its protein is CASSSPGLGYTF. The full variable domain, completed using reference TRBV5-1 and TRBJ1-2, is KAGVTQTPRYLIKTRGQQVTLSCSPISGHRSVSWYQQTPGQGLQFLFEYFSETQRNKGNFPGRFSGRQFSNSRSEMNVSTLELGDSALYLCASSSPGLGYTFGSGTRLTVV.

The chain carries TRBV5-5 and TRBJ1-1, with no clear D. The V end lost 5 bases, the J end lost 4 bases, and 12 bases lay between the germline ends. The CDR3 extends over 13 amino acids. From germline, CDR1 is SGHKS and CDR2 YYEKEE (reference sequence). CDR3 protein: CASRAGLGTEAFF. In nucleotides, the CDR3 is TGTGCCAGCAGAGCGGGGTTGGGCACTGAAGCTTTCTTT. The whole variable domain, remainder taken from reference TRBV5-5 and TRBJ1-1, is DAGVTQSPTHLIKTRGQQVTLRCSPISGHKSVSWYQQVLGQGPQFIFQYYEKEERGRGNFPDRFSARQFPNYSSELNVNALLLGDSALYLCASRAGLGTEAFFGQGTRLTVV.

This clone occurred once. The chain employs TRBV28 and TRBJ1-5; 12 nucleotides align to TRBD1. This CDR3 is 15 amino acids long. V dropped 4 bases and J dropped 6; count of bases not matched to a gene: 4. From germline, CDR1 is MDHEN and CDR2 SYDVKM. The DNA for the CDR3 is TGTGCCAGCAGTTCGCGGGACAGGGGGCTTCAGCCCCAGCATTTT. This codes for CASSSRDRGLQPQHF.

This rearrangement joins TRBV25-1 to TRBJ2-1; D gene ambiguous. V was trimmed by 1 base and J by 8 bases, leaving 12 bases between them. Germline V gene data show CDR1 as MGHDK and CDR2 as SYGVNS. The CDR3 is 14 amino acids. The CDR3 DNA sequence: TGTGCCAGCAGTGAATTAAAGGGTAGGCATGAGCAGTTCTTC. Translated, it gives CASSELKGRHEQFF. The whole variable domain, remainder taken from reference TRBV25-1 and TRBJ2-1, is EADIYQTPRYLVIGTGKKITLECSQTMGHDKMYWYQQDPGMELHLIHYSYGVNSTEKGDLSSESTVSRIRTEHFPLTLESARPSHTSQYLCASSELKGRHEQFFGPGTRLTVL.

The chain carries TRBV27 and TRBJ2-5; D is perhaps TRBD1 or TRBD2 (5 bases each). Trimming removed 5 bases at V and 2 bases at J, with 15 bases between. This CDR3 region has 15 residues. Germline values: CDR1 MNHEY, CDR2 SMNVEV (reference sequence). CDR3 DNA sequence: TGTGCCAGCAGTACGGGGCGGACATATCAAGAGACCCAGTACTTC. Its translation is CASSTGRTYQETQYF.

The rearrangement links TRBV9 to TRBJ2-1, with 8 bases identical to TRBD2. J gave up 2 bases and V 5 bases, and 6 bases lay outside the gene matches. This CDR3 contains 15 residues. Germline lookup yields CDR1 SGDLS and CDR2 YYNGEE. CDR3 sequence (DNA): TGTGCCAGCAGGGGACCGGGACTAGCCTACAATGAGCAGTTCTTC. This sequence encodes CASRGPGLAYNEQFF.

This chain links TRBV5-5 with TRBJ1-1; D might be TRBD1 (5 bases). Trimming removed 0 bases at V and 13 bases at J, with 22 bases between. CDR3 size: 15 residues. Germline V lookup: CDR1 SGHKS, CDR2 YYEKEE (reference sequence). The CDR3 DNA reads TGTGCCAGCAGCTTGGAAGGCACTCAACTTGGAGGGGTTTTCTTT. It translates to CASSLEGTQLGGVFF.

The genes are TRBV19 and TRBJ2-5; D might be TRBD1 (7 bases). V was shortened by 3 bases and J by 5 bases, with 19 bases between the two germline ends. Per germline, CDR1 LNHDA and CDR2 SQIVND (reference sequence). This CDR3 spans 16 amino acids. The DNA of the CDR3 is TGTGCCAGTAGTATGGAGGGGGCCCCAAAGAGGGAGACCCAGTACTTC. As protein: CASSMEGAPKRETQYF.

The CDR3 DNA sequence: TGTGCCAGCAGTAACCCGACAGGATGGGATACGCAGTATTTT. Translating gives CASSNPTGWDTQYF. The chain has TRBV28 and TRBJ2-3; tentatively, D is TRBD1 (6 bases). This CDR3 contains 14 residues. Trimming cost V 5 bases and J 6 bases, with 15 bases left between them. CDR1 is MDHEN, CDR2 SYDVKM, per germline. The variable domain in full, with the rest retrieved from reference TRBV28 and TRBJ2-3, is DVKVTQSSRYLVKRTGEKVFLECVQDMDHENMFWYRQDPGLGLRLIYFSYDVKMKEKGDIPEGYSVSREKKERFSLILESASTNQTSMYLCASSNPTGWDTQYFGPGTRLTVL.

The V gene is TRBV6-1, the J gene TRBJ2-3; no clear D gene. The CDR3 contains 13 residues. Per germline, CDR1 MNHNS and CDR2 SASEGT. The V and J ends lost 3 bases and 7 bases respectively, with 11 bases between them. The CDR3 DNA sequence: TGTGCCAGCAGTGAGGAACTTGGGAATACGCAGTATTTT. Translation: CASSEELGNTQYF.

The gene calls are TRBV7-3 and TRBJ2-7; 8 nucleotides agree with TRBD1. The germline V gene has CDR1 SGHTA and CDR2 FQGTGA. Unmatched junction bases numbered 2, after V lost 2 bases and J lost 2 bases. The CDR3 spans 14 residues. CDR3 sequence (DNA): TGTGCCAGCAGCTTAGACAGGGGTCCCTACGAGCAGTACTTC. Its protein is CASSLDRGPYEQYF.

This chain connects TRBV5-4 to TRBJ1-1; D might be TRBD1 (5 bases). From germline, CDR1 is SGHNT and CDR2 YYREEE (reference sequence). The ends were cut back, 2 bases at V and 5 bases at J, with 19 bases in the middle. The CDR3 is 16 amino acids. DNA for the CDR3: TGTGCCAGCAGCTTTAGTTCCGGGACCCCCTGGACTGAAGCTTTCTTT. Amino acids: CASSFSSGTPWTEAFF.

In regard to this clone: At the DNA level, this CDR3 is encoded by other sequences in the same sample as well. This rearrangement joins TRBV9 to TRBJ2-5; TRBD1 might be the D (5 bases). Trimming cost V 0 bases and J 5 bases, with 11 bases left between them. The germline gives CDR1 SGDLS, CDR2 YYNGEE. The CDR3 length is 14 residues. CDR3 in amino acids: CASSVDRGRETQYF. CDR3 bases: TGTGCCAGCAGCGTAGATAGGGGAAGGGAGACCCAGTACTTC. Full variable domain (missing parts from reference TRBV9 and TRBJ2-5): DSGVTQTPKHLITATGQRVTLRCSPRSGDLSVYWYQQSLDQGLQFLIQYYNGEERAKGNILERFSAQQFPDLHSELNLSSLELGDSALYFCASSVDRGRETQYFGPGTRLLVL.

V usage is TRBV11-2 and J usage is TRBJ2-6; D gene uncertain. CDR1 and CDR2 from the germline V gene are SGHAT and FQNNGV. Trimming removed 3 bases at V and 0 bases at J, with 18 bases between. This CDR3 spans 19 amino acids. The CDR3 reads CASSFIGPSISSGANVLTF. As DNA, the CDR3 is TGTGCCAGCAGCTTTATAGGGCCCTCCATTAGCTCTGGGGCCAACGTCCTGACTTTC.

The chain has TRBV11-2 and TRBJ1-2; perhaps TRBD1 as D (5 bases). Trimming took off 4 bases at V and 2 bases at J, with 14 bases between the two ends. The CDR3 runs 15 residues. CDR1 is SGHAT, CDR2 FQNNGV, per germline. The CDR3 bases are TGTGCCAGCAGCTCCCTGCGGGGCAGAAACTATGGCTACACCTTC. Translation gives CASSSLRGRNYGYTF.

This rearrangement joins TRBV7-9 to TRBJ1-1; TRBD1 aligns across 8 bases. V was clipped by 5 bases and J by 3 bases; unmatched bases: 8. CDR1 SEHNR and CDR2 FQNEAQ come from the germline V gene (reference sequence). This CDR3 contains 15 residues. CDR3 bases: TGTGCCAGCAGCGCAACGACAGGGGTGGACACTGAAGCTTTCTTT. Translation: CASSATTGVDTEAFF.

The genes are TRBV5-4 and TRBJ2-4, with 7 bases lining up with TRBD1. The germline CDR1 and CDR2 sequences are SGHNT and YYREEE (reference sequence). V lost 4 bases and J lost 7; bases outside the gene matches: 5. The CDR3 runs to 13 residues. CDR3 residues: CASSPRGTNIQYF. CDR3 nucleotide sequence: TGTGCCAGCAGCCCCAGGGGGACGAACATTCAGTACTTC.

The CDR3 spells CASSRGTSVREQYF. The CDR3 DNA is TGTGCCAGCAGCCGAGGGACTAGTGTAAGGGAGCAGTACTTC. The J gene is TRBJ2-7, the V gene TRBV28; 8 positions agree with TRBD2. The CDR3 has 14 amino acids. V shed 6 bases and J 7 bases; nucleotides not matched to a gene: 11. CDR1 and CDR2 (germline): MDHEN, SYDVKM.

This chain joins TRBV1 and TRBJ1-1; the table calls TRBD1, which could not be checked here. TRBV1 represents a pseudogene. The length of the CDR3 is 11 residues. CDR3 amino acids: CTSRQAGTGLF. The CDR3 region has the DNA TGCACCAGCAGGCAGGCCGGGACAGGGCTGTTT.